These 20 T cell receptor beta chains share one sample of origin, sequenced in a study of blood T cells in healthy people across ages. The second PCR ran about 7 to 12 cycles with a sample-barcoded 5' primer and J-beta primers. TCRdb re-analysed the 5' RACE reads in MiXCR, keeping a single row per CDR3 protein. The sample holds about 680,000 distinct CDR3 sequences; 45% to 50% are singletons and the top ten take about a third. Sequencing input: blood. These receptors originate from an older woman in good health.

The sample holds a few counts of this clonotype. This chain uses TRBV4-3 with TRBJ2-3; D is possibly TRBD2 (5 bases). The length of the CDR3 is 18 residues. V lost 0 bases, J lost 5 bases, and 21 bases lay in between. Germline values: CDR1 LGHNA, CDR2 YSLEER. CDR3 nucleotide sequence: TGCGCCAGCAGCCAAGAGACCCCCAATTTCGGGGTGCAAGATACGCAGTATTTT. Its protein product is CASSQETPNFGVQDTQYF.

The genes are TRBV6-5 and TRBJ1-2; D gene ambiguous. The CDR3 covers 13 residues. The ends were cut back, 7 bases at V and 5 bases at J, with 14 bases in the middle. From germline, CDR1 is MNHEY and CDR2 SVGAGI. As DNA, the CDR3 is TGTGCCAGCAAGACGGGAAGGTTATATGGCTACACCTTC. This gives the protein CASKTGRLYGYTF.

The V and J genes are TRBV20-1 and TRBJ2-5; 9 bases map to TRBD1. Germline CDR1 is DFQATT and CDR2 is SNEGSKA (reference sequence). CDR3 length equals 14 residues. Trimming at V came to 6 bases and at J to 6 bases, leaving 11 bases not matched to a gene. The CDR3 region is CSATRTGALKTQYF. In nucleotides, the CDR3 is TGCAGTGCCACCAGGACAGGGGCTTTGAAGACCCAGTACTTC.

This clonotype is a singleton in its sample. Relative to the germline gene, one junction end is altered; a read error may explain this. V and J are TRBV20-1 and TRBJ1-2; 7 nucleotides align to TRBD1. Per germline, CDR1 DFQATT and CDR2 SNEGSKA (reference sequence). This CDR3 region has 13 residues. CDR3 amino acids: CGAPTGTNYGYTF. The DNA for the CDR3 is TGCGGTGCCCCGACAGGGACTAACTATGGCTACACCTTC.

The chain uses TRBV4-2 and TRBJ1-4; 8 bases map to TRBD1. This CDR3 region has 14 residues. V was pared by 1 base and J by 8 bases, with 3 bases of the junction left unmatched. The germline V gene encodes CDR1 LGHNA and CDR2 YNFKEQ. The CDR3 nucleotides are TGTGCCAGCAGCCAAGCAGGGGGCGACGAAAAACTGTTTTTT. Translating it yields CASSQAGGDEKLFF.

This clonotype was seen a handful of times. V and J are TRBV29-1 and TRBJ2-5; D is perhaps TRBD2 (6 bases). The CDR3 spans 14 residues. Germline CDR1 and CDR2: SQVTM and ANQGSEA. The V and J ends lost 1 base and 1 base respectively, with 10 bases between them. This chain's CDR3 is CSVEVRRAQETQYF. In nucleotides, the CDR3 is TGCAGCGTTGAAGTTCGGAGGGCCCAAGAGACCCAGTACTTC.

The chain is built from TRBV20-1 and TRBJ1-4; D unresolved. Trimming removed 3 bases at V and 4 bases at J, with 12 bases between. Germline V gives CDR1 DFQATT, CDR2 SNEGSKA (reference sequence). The CDR3 extends over 14 amino acids. CDR3 nucleotide sequence: TGCAGTGCTAGTGGCCAGCTCTATAATGAAAAACTGTTTTTT. It specifies CSASGQLYNEKLFF.

On this clonotype: Possible read error: a much larger clone is one base away. This chain uses TRBV20-1 with TRBJ2-3; perhaps TRBD2 as D (6 bases). In germline, CDR1 is DFQATT, CDR2 SNEGSKA (reference sequence). The CDR3 runs to 15 residues. CDR3 region: CSAEERVESIDTQYF. In nucleotides, the CDR3 is TGCAGTGCGGAAGAGCGGGTCGAGAGCATAGATACGCAGTATTTT.

Only a few counts were recorded for this clonotype. V and J are TRBV4-2 and TRBJ2-5, with 7 bases aligning to TRBD1. V dropped 3 bases and J dropped 11; count of bases not matched to a gene: 12. Germline V gives CDR1 LGHNA, CDR2 YNFKEQ. This CDR3 spans 14 amino acids. CDR3 DNA: TGTGCCAGCAGCCACACAGGGGAGCTACGAGGGCAGTACTTC. This encodes CASSHTGELRGQYF.

This chain links TRBV7-9 with TRBJ1-1; 7 positions agree with TRBD1. Trimming at V came to 1 base and at J to 1 base, leaving 3 bases not matched to a gene. Germline loops: CDR1 SEHNR, CDR2 FQNEAQ (reference sequence). This CDR3 has 15 amino acids. The CDR3 here is CASSLEAGGNTEAFF. CDR3 nucleotides: TGTGCCAGCAGCTTAGAGGCAGGGGGGAACACTGAAGCTTTCTTT.

The chain is built from TRBV28 and TRBJ2-7; tentatively, D is TRBD2 (5 bases). Germline CDR1 and CDR2: MDHEN and SYDVKM. The V gene lost 7 bases and the J gene lost 0 bases, with 10 bases spanning the gap. The CDR3 consists of 13 residues. The CDR3 reads CASTPGVSYEQYF. CDR3 nucleotides: TGTGCCAGCACCCCCGGGGTCTCCTACGAGCAGTACTTC.

About this clonotype itself: A clone one base away is much larger, so this may be a read error. This chain connects TRBV5-1 to TRBJ2-5; the D gene could be TRBD1 or TRBD2 (6 bases each). CDR1 is SGHRS and CDR2 is YFSETQ in the germline V gene. CDR3 length: 16 residues. CDR3 protein: CTSSLEPSGGGETQYF. The DNA of the CDR3 is TGCACCAGCAGCTTGGAACCGAGCGGAGGGGGGGAGACCCAGTACTTC.

This clonotype was observed a few times. The chain has TRBV6-5 and TRBJ2-1; 9 bases are a match to TRBD2. V lost 3 bases to trimming and J lost 8 bases; unmatched junction nucleotides: 5. Germline CDR1 reads MNHEY; CDR2 reads SVGAGI. The CDR3 contains 14 residues. In DNA form, the CDR3 reads TGTGCCAGCAGTTATAGCGGGAGAGGGGATGAGCAGTTCTTC. It specifies CASSYSGRGDEQFF.

The rearrangement joins TRBV2 to TRBJ2-5; 9 bases line up with TRBD2. This CDR3 spans 15 amino acids. CDR1 and CDR2 from the germline V gene are SNHLY and FYNNEI. With 3 bases clipped from V and 2 bases from J, the junction kept 4 bases outside the gene matches. The CDR3 here is CASSDETSGQETQYF. CDR3 DNA sequence: TGTGCCAGCAGTGACGAGACTAGCGGACAAGAGACCCAGTACTTC. Looking up the rest from reference TRBV2 and TRBJ2-5 gives the full variable domain: EPEVTQTPSHQVTQMGQEVILRCVPISNHLYFYWYRQILGQKVEFLVSFYNNEISEKSEIFDDQFSVERPDGSNFTLKIRSTKLEDSAMYFCASSDETSGQETQYFGPGTRLLVL.

This clonotype was observed a handful of times. The genes are TRBV27 and TRBJ2-4; D call uncertain. The J call could be wrong; TRBJ2-7 is a better fit for the DNA end. Germline lookup yields CDR1 MNHEY and CDR2 SMNVEV (reference sequence). This CDR3 spans 14 amino acids. CDR3 sequence: CASSPVRFSYEQYF. The CDR3 bases are TGTGCCAGCAGTCCTGTCCGGTTCTCCTACGAGCAGTACTTC.

This clonotype showed up just a few times. This chain joins TRBV5-1 and TRBJ2-7; D possibly corresponds to TRBD1 (5 bases). V was shortened by 3 bases and J by 2 bases, with 15 bases between the two germline ends. Germline V CDR1 and CDR2: SGHRS, YFSETQ. CDR3 length: 15 residues. The CDR3 DNA reads TGCGCCAGCAGCTCTAAAAGTCAGGGCACCTACGAGCAGTACTTC. It specifies CASSSKSQGTYEQYF.

The V call is TRBV20-1, the J call TRBJ2-3, with a tentative D call TRBD2 (6 bases). Germline lookup yields CDR1 DFQATT and CDR2 SNEGSKA (reference sequence). The CDR3 runs to 12 residues. With 7 bases removed from V and 2 bases from J, the gap between germline ends came to 10 bases. The CDR3 sequence is CSGGGNTDTQYF. The CDR3 coding sequence is TGCAGTGGCGGAGGGAACACAGATACGCAGTATTTT.

The chain uses TRBV20-1 and TRBJ2-7; 7 positions match TRBD2. V shed 2 bases and J 1 base; nucleotides not matched to a gene: 11. The CDR3 sequence is 16 residues long. Per germline, CDR1 DFQATT and CDR2 SNEGSKA (reference sequence). In nucleotides, the CDR3 is TGCAGTGCTAGAAAAGGTACTAGCGTACAGTCCTACGAGCAGTACTTC. Protein sequence: CSARKGTSVQSYEQYF.

This clonotype was found a few times. The rearrangement uses TRBV12-3 or TRBV12-4 and TRBJ2-3; D not resolved. Trimming left V 3 bases short and J 10 bases short, with 8 bases between. The CDR3 consists of 11 residues. The DNA of the CDR3 is TGTGCCAGCAGTTTCAACCAGGCGCAGTATTTT. It is translated as CASSFNQAQYF.

This clonotype has more than one count but fewer than ten. The chain employs TRBV20-1 and TRBJ1-2, with D possibly matching TRBD1 (6 bases). Germline CDR1 and CDR2: DFQATT and SNEGSKA (reference sequence). Trimming removed 1 base from V and 1 base from J, with 13 bases in between. This CDR3 region has 15 residues. The CDR3 bases are TGCAGTGCTAGAGGCAGGGGCAGATATAACTATGGCTACACCTTC. As protein: CSARGRGRYNYGYTF.